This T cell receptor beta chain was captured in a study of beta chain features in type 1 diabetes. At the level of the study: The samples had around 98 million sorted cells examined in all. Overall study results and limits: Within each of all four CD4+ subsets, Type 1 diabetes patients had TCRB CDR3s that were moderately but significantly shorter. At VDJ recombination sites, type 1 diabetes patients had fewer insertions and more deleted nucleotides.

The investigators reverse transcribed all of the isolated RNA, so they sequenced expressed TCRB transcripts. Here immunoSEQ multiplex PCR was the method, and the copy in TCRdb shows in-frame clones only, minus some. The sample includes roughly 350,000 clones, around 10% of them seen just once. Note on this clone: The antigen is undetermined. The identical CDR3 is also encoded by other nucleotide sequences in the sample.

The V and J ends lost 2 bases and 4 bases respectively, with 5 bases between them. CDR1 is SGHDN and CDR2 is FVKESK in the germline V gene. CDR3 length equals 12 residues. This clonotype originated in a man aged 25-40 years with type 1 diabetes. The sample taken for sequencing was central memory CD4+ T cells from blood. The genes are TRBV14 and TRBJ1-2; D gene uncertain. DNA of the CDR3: TGTGCCAGCAGCCAAAGGGCCTATGGCTACACCTTC. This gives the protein CASSQRAYGYTF.